This TCR beta chain stems from a study of T cells in Graves' hyperthyroidism and ophthalmopathy. The CDR3 covers 15 residues. Germline-derived CDR1 and CDR2 are SGHTA and FQGNSA. Trimming took off 1 base at V and 6 bases at J, with 13 bases between the two ends. What was amplified from RNA transcripts were TCR beta CDR3 regions. Carried out on the TCR CDR3, a first-round RT-PCR used the HTBI primer set. MiXCR was run by TCRdb on the multiplex PCR reads, yielding one entry per CDR3 protein. The sample yields approximately 200,000 distinct CDR3 sequences, about 16% seen once. The origin of this receptor is a man in his forties or fifties with Graves' hyperthyroidism. The sample consisted of blood. V gene TRBV7-2 combines with J gene TRBJ1-5, with unresolved D. The DNA for the CDR3 is TGTGCCAGCAGCTTAGGTGCCAGAATAGGTCAGCCCCAGCATTTT. As protein: CASSLGARIGQPQHF. Drawing the rest from reference TRBV7-2 and TRBJ1-5, the complete variable domain is GAGVSQSPSNKVTEKGKDVELRCDPISGHTALYWYRQSLGQGLEFLIYFQGNSAPDKSGLPSDRFSAERTGGSVSTLTIQRTQQEDSAVYLCASSLGARIGQPQHFGDGTRLSIL.